The 21 T cell receptor beta chains below come from one sample, sequenced in a study of PD-L1 blockade in urothelial cancer. Time point denoted: pretreatment peripheral blood. Using immunoSEQ multiplex PCR, the repertoire was profiled, and TCRdb retains in-frame clones only, with some absent. The sample consists of approximately 94,000 clones, around 87% of them appearing once. Sequencing used PBMCs, obtained around atezolizumab (anti-PD-L1) treatment. All receptors derive from a man aged 55 to 70 with urothelial cancer.

There are a few counts of this clone. This rearrangement joins TRBV7-9 to TRBJ2-7; D remains ambiguous. Germline values: CDR1 SEHNR, CDR2 FQNEAQ (reference sequence). The ends were cut back, 4 bases at V and 4 bases at J, with 8 bases in the middle. The CDR3 is 12 amino acids. Written as DNA, the CDR3 is TGTGCCAGCAGCTCCATCCAGTACGAGCAGTACTTC. Encoded protein: CASSSIQYEQYF.

This rearrangement joins TRBV28 to TRBJ2-3; D might be TRBD2 (6 bases). In germline, CDR1 is MDHEN, CDR2 SYDVKM. Trimming cost V 7 bases and J 4 bases, with 12 bases left between them. The CDR3 is 13 residues long. The CDR3 nucleotides are TGTGCCAGCACCCCATGGGGGGCAGATACGCAGTATTTT. It is translated as CASTPWGADTQYF.

A single count supports this clone. This sequence joins TRBV4-3 and TRBJ1-2; no reliable D call. The ends were cut back, 0 bases at V and 5 bases at J, with 16 bases in the middle. CDR1 and CDR2 (germline): LGHNA, YSLEER. The CDR3 loop spans 16 amino acids. The CDR3 spells CASSQDLAQIQYGYTF. The CDR3 bases are TGCGCCAGCAGCCAAGATTTGGCCCAGATACAGTATGGCTACACCTTC.

This chain joins TRBV7-3 and TRBJ1-1; D might be TRBD1 (5 bases). Germline V CDR1 and CDR2: SGHTA, FQGTGA. The V and J ends lost 5 bases and 11 bases respectively, with 18 bases between them. This CDR3 has 13 residues. The CDR3 spells CASSPRDGGMAFF. For the CDR3, the DNA is TGTGCCAGCAGCCCCCGGGACGGAGGGATGGCTTTCTTT.

The rearrangement uses TRBV7-2 and TRBJ1-2; 7 nucleotides match TRBD1. V dropped 1 base and J dropped 8; count of bases not matched to a gene: 7. Germline CDR1 is SGHTA and CDR2 is FQGNSA. The CDR3 runs to 14 residues. The DNA for the CDR3 is TGTGCCAGCAGCTTAGAACAGACAGGGAACGGCTACACCTTC. Translated, it gives CASSLEQTGNGYTF.

The genes are TRBV10-3 and TRBJ1-2; the D gene is possibly TRBD1 (5 bases). This CDR3 comprises 13 residues. V shed 7 bases and J shed 1 base, with 10 bases lying between them. Germline CDR1 ENHRY, CDR2 SYGVKD. CDR3 residues: CAITMTVNYGYTF. The CDR3 coding sequence is TGTGCCATCACTATGACAGTTAACTATGGCTACACCTTC.

This clone occurred a few times. The rearrangement uses TRBV28 and TRBJ1-5; D is perhaps TRBD1 (6 bases). There are 14 residues in the CDR3. The ends were cut back, 6 bases at V and 3 bases at J, with 12 bases in the middle. Germline-derived CDR1 and CDR2 are MDHEN and SYDVKM. CDR3 sequence reads: CASSPDSNNQPQHF. DNA of the CDR3: TGTGCCAGCAGCCCGGACAGCAACAATCAGCCCCAGCATTTT. Filled out from reference TRBV28 and TRBJ1-5, the complete variable domain reads DVKVTQSSRYLVKRTGEKVFLECVQDMDHENMFWYRQDPGLGLRLIYFSYDVKMKEKGDIPEGYSVSREKKERFSLILESASTNQTSMYLCASSPDSNNQPQHFGDGTRLSIL.

This rearrangement joins TRBV5-1 to TRBJ2-2; TRBD1 matches 7 bases. There are 16 residues in the CDR3. Germline V gene sequence: CDR1 SGHRS, CDR2 YFSETQ. Trimming cost V 4 bases and J 4 bases; bases outside gene matches: 10. Written as DNA, the CDR3 is TGCGCCAGCAGCCCCTGGGACAGTTCATTCACCGGGGAGCTGTTTTTT. Translation: CASSPWDSSFTGELFF.

The V call is TRBV7-5, the J call TRBJ1-6; the table's D call, TRBD1, was not checked against the DNA. TRBV7-5 constitutes a pseudogene. This CDR3 spans 17 amino acids. CDR3: CVRSFPGQGANNSPLHF. Here the CDR3 DNA reads TGTGTCAGAAGCTTTCCGGGACAGGGTGCGAATAATTCACCCCTCCACTTT.

The rearrangement uses TRBV23-1 and TRBJ2-7; TRBD1 is a possible D gene (6 bases). TRBV23-1 is noted as an ORF with a role that remains uncertain. The ends were cut back, 3 bases at V and 2 bases at J, with 14 bases in the middle. This CDR3 spans 15 amino acids. As DNA, the CDR3 is TGCGCCAGCAGTCATTGCAGGGGCGGCACCTACGAGCAGTACTTC. Translated, it gives CASSHCRGGTYEQYF.

The genes are TRBV28 and TRBJ1-6; D is undetermined. The ends were cut back, 6 bases at V and 6 bases at J, with 21 bases in the middle. The germline CDR1 and CDR2 sequences are MDHEN and SYDVKM. The CDR3 is made up of 17 amino acids. CDR3 DNA: TGTGCCAGCAGCCTCACTATACAAGTCGGTGGTAATTCACCCCTCCACTTT. Translation: CASSLTIQVGGNSPLHF.

The genes are TRBV5-1 and TRBJ2-3; TRBD1 might be the D (6 bases). CDR1 and CDR2 (germline): SGHRS, YFSETQ. The V end lost 3 bases, the J end lost 5 bases, and 19 bases lay between the germline ends. This CDR3 contains 16 residues. The CDR3 sequence is CASSSSGTNAIDTQYF. The CDR3 DNA sequence: TGCGCCAGCAGCTCCTCCGGGACAAACGCGATAGATACGCAGTATTTT.

The chain links TRBV6-5 to TRBJ1-5; TRBD1 matches at 10 bases. The CDR3 has 15 amino acids. The germline CDR1 and CDR2 sequences are MNHEY and SVGAGI. V shed 5 bases and J 1 base; nucleotides not matched to a gene: 2. CDR3 amino acids: CASSRTGGSNQPQHF. In nucleotides, the CDR3 is TGTGCCAGCAGTAGGACAGGGGGAAGCAATCAGCCCCAGCATTTT.

The V gene is TRBV5-1, the J gene TRBJ1-3; no definite D call. Trimming left V 3 bases short and J 0 bases short, with 7 bases between. CDR1 and CDR2 (germline): SGHRS, YFSETQ. The CDR3 is 14 amino acids. In DNA form, the CDR3 reads TGCGCCAGCAGCTCTACGGGCTCTGGAAACACCATATATTTT. Translated: CASSSTGSGNTIYF.

This chain uses TRBV10-3 with TRBJ1-2, with TRBD1 matching over 10 bases. The V and J ends lost 6 bases and 11 bases, in that order; junction bases with no gene match: 12. Germline V gives CDR1 ENHRY, CDR2 SYGVKD. The CDR3 is made up of 14 amino acids. The CDR3 sequence: CAISPPGTGEGYTF. The CDR3 region has the DNA TGTGCCATCAGCCCTCCCGGGACAGGGGAAGGATACACCTTC.

The chain couples TRBV2 to TRBJ1-5; possibly TRBD1 for D (5 bases). The CDR3 has 13 amino acids. Germline lookup yields CDR1 SNHLY and CDR2 FYNNEI. V gave up 8 bases and J gave up 7 bases, with 15 bases separating them. The CDR3 reads CASYAGLGQPQHF. The CDR3 DNA is TGTGCCAGCTATGCAGGGTTGGGCCAGCCCCAGCATTTT.

The V call is TRBV27, the J call TRBJ2-1; D remains ambiguous. With 2 bases removed from V and 1 base from J, the gap between germline ends came to 18 bases. Germline values: CDR1 MNHEY, CDR2 SMNVEV (reference sequence). CDR3 size: 18 residues. The CDR3 loop is CASSLRVIGIGSYNEQFF. DNA of the CDR3: TGTGCCAGCAGTTTACGGGTAATCGGTATCGGGTCCTACAATGAGCAGTTCTTC.

This chain connects TRBV6-5 to TRBJ2-3, with 9 bases aligning to TRBD2. The length of the CDR3 is 15 residues. The J segment lost 4 bases and the V segment lost 7 bases, leaving 9 bases of the junction unmatched. Looked up from germline, CDR1 is MNHEY and CDR2 is SVGAGI. The CDR3 DNA sequence: TGTGCCAGCAAAGGGGCGGGAGGGAAGGCAGATACGCAGTATTTT. Protein product: CASKGAGGKADTQYF.

This clone was recorded once. This chain uses TRBV7-8 with TRBJ1-3, with TRBD1 matching 9 bases. CDR3 size: 15 residues. The V gene's germline CDR1 is SGHVS and CDR2 FQNEAQ. Trimming removed 4 bases from V and 4 bases from J; junction bases left unmatched: 5. CDR3 sequence reads: CASSSGTGTGNTIYF. Here the CDR3 DNA reads TGTGCCAGCAGCTCCGGGACAGGGACAGGAAACACCATATATTTT.

V gene TRBV19 combines with J gene TRBJ1-3, with D unclear. Per the germline V gene, CDR1 is LNHDA and CDR2 is SQIVND (reference sequence). Trimming pared 2 bases from V and 0 bases from J, leaving 14 bases between. The CDR3 extends over 17 amino acids. The CDR3 DNA reads as TGTGCCAGTAGTATACTCGTCTCTGCGAGCTCTGGAAACACCATATATTTT. This encodes CASSILVSASSGNTIYF.

The rearrangement uses TRBV11-2 and TRBJ1-6; D is undetermined. The CDR3 consists of 15 residues. The germline V gene has CDR1 SGHAT and CDR2 FQNNGV. Trimming stripped 6 bases from V and 3 bases from J, with 12 bases between. The CDR3 loop reads CASRFEGSYNSPLHF. The CDR3 region has the DNA TGTGCCAGCAGGTTTGAGGGAAGCTATAATTCACCCCTCCACTTT.